This TCR beta chain was captured by sequencing in a study of brain T cells in children with intractable seizures. Study outcomes and limitations: Only CDR3 sequence similarity suggested viral specificity, without known HCMV serostatus. Clones missing pre-surgery may reflect undersampling of that blood sample.

Surgery cases with the highest brain T cell transcript signatures were chosen for sequencing. Pre-surgery treatment included at least one anti-epileptic drug. Comments on this clone: Its antigen remains unidentified.

The method was immunoSEQ multiplex PCR; TCRdb's version includes in-frame clones alone and lacks a portion of them. Of under 45,000 clones listed, 75% to 95% are singletons. CDR1 is MNHNS, CDR2 SASEGT, per germline. Trimming pared 4 bases from V and 8 bases from J, leaving 23 bases between. The CDR3 extends over 16 amino acids. Sequencing used peripheral blood, obtained at surgery. The TCR originated in a girl aged 2 to 9 with tuberous sclerosis and intractable seizures. The genes are TRBV6-1 and TRBJ1-2; weak D call: TRBD1 (5 bases). The DNA for the CDR3 is TGTGCCAGCAGTGCCAAGAGGGTTCTGGGGGTAGAAGGCTACACCTTC. Its translation: CASSAKRVLGVEGYTF.